This T cell receptor beta chain was found in a study of a mutant IDH1 vaccine in newly diagnosed glioma. Study context: Treated individuals were approximately 60% male and approximately 40% female, averaging 40.4 years of age. Every participant had undergone radiotherapy, temozolomide, or both before, and most underwent both.

This clone has only one observation. Time point in this sample: baseline, week 1 (first vaccination visit). This sample's treatment: pre-vaccination baseline after standard-of-care therapy. The germline V gene has CDR1 GTSNPN and CDR2 SVGIG (reference sequence). The V gene lost 0 bases and the J gene lost 5 bases, with 16 bases spanning the gap. The CDR3 has 15 residues. Repertoires were generated with immunoSEQ multiplex PCR, while TCRdb's copy carries only in-frame clones and drops some. The sample holds tens of thousands of clones, roughly nine tenths seen once. The material was PBMCs, obtained from a glioma patient treated with radiotherapy, temozolomide or both. The receptor was derived from a woman aged 40 to 50 with glioma. The chain combines TRBV30 with TRBJ1-1; a possible D gene is TRBD1 (6 bases). The CDR3 DNA is TGTGCCTGGAGTGTACAACAGGGAGAGGGAACTGAAGCTTTCTTT. It yields the protein CAWSVQQGEGTEAFF.